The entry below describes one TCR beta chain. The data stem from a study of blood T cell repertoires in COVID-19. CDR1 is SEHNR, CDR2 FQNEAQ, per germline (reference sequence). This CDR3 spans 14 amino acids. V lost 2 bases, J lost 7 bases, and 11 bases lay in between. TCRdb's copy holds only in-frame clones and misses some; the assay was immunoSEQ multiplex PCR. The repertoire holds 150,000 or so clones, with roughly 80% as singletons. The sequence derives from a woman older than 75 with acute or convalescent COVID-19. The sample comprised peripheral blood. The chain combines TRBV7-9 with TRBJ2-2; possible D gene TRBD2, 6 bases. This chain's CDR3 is CASSLLRRVGELFF. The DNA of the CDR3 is TGTGCCAGCAGCTTACTTCGGAGGGTCGGGGAGCTGTTTTTT.